This is a list of T cell receptor beta chains from one sample in a study of cytomegalovirus exposure and HLA in healthy donors. The repertoire was sequenced with immunoSEQ multiplex PCR; TCRdb's copy has only in-frame clones and lacks some. This sample has about 140,000 clones, with 70% to 85% found just once. The specimen was PBMCs. These receptors originate from a man aged 35 to 55 in good health and CMV-seronegative. CDR3s include the opening cysteine and the closing phenylalanine or tryptophan. The D gene is left open where the match is weak. Clone size is shown for a subset of rows, as once, few, many or a class of expanded clone.

>TRBJ2-7|12|TRBD2|once|TRBV6-5
CASRHRGGEQYF
TGTGCCAGTCGTCATCGGGGGGGCGAGCAGTACTTC
>TRBJ2-4|13|.|.|TRBV30
CAWSRQSSDSQYF
TGTGCCTGGAGCCGGCAGTCATCGGACAGTCAGTACTTC
>TRBJ2-7|15|TRBD1|.|TRBV28
CASSFSPGGQREQYF
TGTGCCAGCAGTTTTTCTCCAGGGGGCCAACGGGAGCAGTACTTC
>TRBJ2-7|15|.|few|TRBV15
CATSRESTGKYEQYF
TGTGCCACCAGCAGAGAGAGTACAGGGAAATACGAGCAGTACTTC
>TRBJ1-1|14|.|few|TRBV19
CASSSVIMNTEAFF
TGTGCCAGTAGTTCAGTGATAATGAACACTGAAGCTTTCTTT
>TRBJ2-3|17|TRBD2|.|TRBV4-1
CASSQGASSGTTDTQYF
TGCGCCAGCAGCCAAGGCGCTTCTAGCGGGACCACAGATACGCAGTATTTT
>TRBJ1-4|16|TRBD1|.|TRBV5-1
CASSPGTGDRLEKLFF
TGCGCCAGCAGCCCTGGGACAGGGGACCGCCTCGAAAAACTGTTTTTT
>TRBJ2-7|13|.|.|TRBV6-1
CASSDIRSYEQYF
TGTGCCAGCAGTGACATACGGAGCTACGAGCAGTACTTC
>TRBJ2-7|15|TRBD1|.|TRBV19
CASSIPGQGTYEQYF
TGTGCCAGTAGTATTCCCGGACAGGGAACCTACGAGCAGTACTTC
>TRBJ1-4|17|.|.|TRBV28
CASRPSPDSATNEKLFF
TGTGCCAGCAGGCCGAGCCCGGACAGCGCAACTAATGAAAAACTGTTTTTT
>TRBJ2-5|13|TRBD2|few|TRBV5-6
CASSLSGAETQYF
TGTGCCAGCAGTCTTAGCGGGGCGGAGACCCAGTACTTC
>TRBJ2-7|16|.|.|TRBV18
CASSPKGGGQPYEQYF
TGTGCCAGCTCACCAAAAGGGGGGGGTCAGCCCTACGAGCAGTACTTC
>TRBJ2-3|17|TRBD2|.|TRBV7-9
CASSRPHLAGVADTQYF
TGTGCCAGCAGTCGACCCCACCTAGCGGGAGTAGCAGATACGCAGTATTTT
>TRBJ2-5|14|.|.|TRBV7-8
CASSPWRGLETQYF
TGTGCCAGCAGCCCTTGGCGAGGGTTGGAGACCCAGTACTTC
>TRBJ1-1|17|TRBD1|.|TRBV5-1
CASSLLQGAIMNTEAFF
TGCGCCAGCAGCTTGTTACAGGGGGCGATTATGAACACTGAAGCTTTCTTT
>TRBJ2-5|15|TRBD2|.|TRBV7-9
CSSSLLGLVGETQYF
TGTTCCAGCAGCTTATTGGGACTAGTGGGGGAGACCCAGTACTTC
>TRBJ2-2|17|TRBD1|once|TRBV15
CATSRGSQGTGVGELFF
TGTGCCACCAGCAGAGGATCGCAAGGGACAGGGGTCGGGGAGCTGTTTTTT
>TRBJ2-3|17|TRBD2|few|TRBV19
CASSELAGTSSTDTQYF
TGTGCCAGTAGTGAGCTAGCGGGGACCTCTAGCACAGATACGCAGTATTTT
>TRBJ2-1|13|TRBD2|.|TRBV30
CAWSPRGDNEQFF
TGTGCCTGGAGTCCACGGGGGGACAATGAGCAGTTCTTC
>TRBJ1-5|18|TRBD1|.|TRBV5-1
CASYWRGQGIFSNQPQHF
TGCGCCAGCTATTGGAGGGGACAGGGAATTTTTAGCAATCAGCCCCAGCATTTT
>TRBJ2-1|18|TRBD2|.|TRBV7-8
CASSLGNLWLAGVGEQFF
TGTGCCAGCAGCTTAGGGAATTTGTGGCTAGCGGGAGTGGGTGAGCAGTTCTTC
>TRBJ1-5|13|.|.|TRBV27
CASSLSGGFPQHF
TGTGCCAGCAGTTTATCGGGGGGGTTTCCCCAGCATTTT
>TRBJ1-1|14|.|.|TRBV2
CASSLPFTNTEAFF
TGTGCCAGCAGTCTACCCTTCACGAACACTGAAGCTTTCTTT
>TRBJ2-3|15|.|.|TRBV7-6
CASSQDSAQLSRQYF
TGTGCCAGCAGCCAGGACTCCGCCCAGCTATCGAGGCAGTATTTT
>TRBJ2-3|14|TRBD2|.|TRBV27
CASSERGGTDTQYF
TGTGCCAGCAGTGAGCGGGGGGGCACAGATACGCAGTATTTT